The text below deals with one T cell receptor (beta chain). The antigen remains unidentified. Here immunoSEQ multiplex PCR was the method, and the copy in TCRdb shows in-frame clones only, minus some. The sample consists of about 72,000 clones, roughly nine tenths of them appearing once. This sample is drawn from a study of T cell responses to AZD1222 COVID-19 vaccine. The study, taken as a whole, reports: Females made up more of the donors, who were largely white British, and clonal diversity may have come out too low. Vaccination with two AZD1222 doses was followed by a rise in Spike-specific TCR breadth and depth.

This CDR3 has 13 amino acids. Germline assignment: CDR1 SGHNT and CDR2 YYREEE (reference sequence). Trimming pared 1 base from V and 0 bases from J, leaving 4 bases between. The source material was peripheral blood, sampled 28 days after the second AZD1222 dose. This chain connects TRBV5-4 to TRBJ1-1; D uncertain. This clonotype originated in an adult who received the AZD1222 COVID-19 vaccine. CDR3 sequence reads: CASSLSMNTEAFF. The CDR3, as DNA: TGTGCCAGCAGCTTGAGCATGAACACTGAAGCTTTCTTT.